The source of this T cell receptor beta chain is a study of blood T cell repertoires in COVID-19. Whole-study context: From the United States, Italy and Spain came samples of acute and convalescent COVID-19. In each case, the material was cDNA or gDNA derived from T cells, B-cell-depleted T cells, or PBMCs.

The authors' processing: Amplification from reference gene primers served as the basis for estimated nucleated cell counts. The method was immunoSEQ multiplex PCR; TCRdb's version includes in-frame clones alone and lacks a portion of them. The V and J calls and clone size come from that table; D and trimming were worked out from the DNA. This sample yields about 250,000 clones, of which just under 85% are seen a single time; 8.9% belongs to the top ten. The germline gives CDR1 MDHEN, CDR2 SYDVKM. The CDR3 covers 14 residues. V lost 5 bases and J lost 6; bases outside the gene matches: 5. The sequencing sample was made of peripheral blood. This chain uses TRBV28 with TRBJ1-5, with 9 bases fitting TRBD1. The sequence derives from an older man with acute or convalescent COVID-19. The DNA of the CDR3 is TGTGCCAGCAGTCGGACAGGGGCCCGTCAGCCCCAGCATTTT. Translated, it gives CASSRTGARQPQHF.